This TCR beta chain stems from a study of control samples from healthy donors and cancer patients. A single count supports this clone. The table came from immunoSEQ multiplex PCR; TCRdb's copy has only in-frame clones and leaves some out. The sample carries just under 75,000 clones, roughly 90% recorded once. Germline V gives CDR1 SEHNR, CDR2 FQNEAQ (reference sequence). V dropped 2 bases and J dropped 5 bases, with 13 bases sitting between them. There are 14 residues in the CDR3. Sequenced input: blood. The TCR originated in a woman in her forties or fifties in good health. The rearrangement uses TRBV7-9 and TRBJ2-7, with a weak D call TRBD2 (7 bases). The CDR3 bases are TGTGCCAGCAGCTTATGGGAGGGGACAAACGAGCAGTACTTC. Its protein is CASSLWEGTNEQYF.